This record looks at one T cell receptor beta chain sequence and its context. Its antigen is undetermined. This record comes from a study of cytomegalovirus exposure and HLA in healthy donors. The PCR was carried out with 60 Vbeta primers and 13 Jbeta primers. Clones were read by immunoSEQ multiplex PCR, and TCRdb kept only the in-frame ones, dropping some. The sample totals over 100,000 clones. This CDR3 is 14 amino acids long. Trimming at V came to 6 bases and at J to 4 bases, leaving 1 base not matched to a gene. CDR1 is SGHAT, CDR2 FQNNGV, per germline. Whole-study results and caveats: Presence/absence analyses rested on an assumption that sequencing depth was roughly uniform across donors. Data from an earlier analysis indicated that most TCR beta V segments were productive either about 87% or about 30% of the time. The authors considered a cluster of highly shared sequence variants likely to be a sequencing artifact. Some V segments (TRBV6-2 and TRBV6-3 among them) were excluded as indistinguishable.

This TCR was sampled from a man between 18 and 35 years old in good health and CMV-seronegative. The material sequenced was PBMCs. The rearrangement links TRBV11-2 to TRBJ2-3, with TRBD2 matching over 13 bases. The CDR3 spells CASSGTSGADTQYF. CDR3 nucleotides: TGTGCCAGCAGTGGGACTAGCGGGGCAGATACGCAGTATTTT.